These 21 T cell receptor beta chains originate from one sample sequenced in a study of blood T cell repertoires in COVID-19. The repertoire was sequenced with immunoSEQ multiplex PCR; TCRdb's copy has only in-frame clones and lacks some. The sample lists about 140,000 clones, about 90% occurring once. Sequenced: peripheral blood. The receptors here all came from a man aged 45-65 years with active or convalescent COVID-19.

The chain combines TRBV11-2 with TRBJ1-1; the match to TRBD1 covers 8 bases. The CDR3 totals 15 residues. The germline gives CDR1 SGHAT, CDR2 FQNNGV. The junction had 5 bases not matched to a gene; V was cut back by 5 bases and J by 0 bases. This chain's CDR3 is CASSLGTGMNTEAFF. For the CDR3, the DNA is TGTGCCAGCAGCCTAGGGACAGGAATGAACACTGAAGCTTTCTTT.

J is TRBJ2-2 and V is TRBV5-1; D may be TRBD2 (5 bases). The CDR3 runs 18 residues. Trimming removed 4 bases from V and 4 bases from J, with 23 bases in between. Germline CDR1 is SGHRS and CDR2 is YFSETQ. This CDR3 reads CASSPFGVAQSGTGELFF. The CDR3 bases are TGCGCCAGCAGCCCCTTCGGGGTAGCACAATCGGGCACCGGGGAGCTGTTTTTT.

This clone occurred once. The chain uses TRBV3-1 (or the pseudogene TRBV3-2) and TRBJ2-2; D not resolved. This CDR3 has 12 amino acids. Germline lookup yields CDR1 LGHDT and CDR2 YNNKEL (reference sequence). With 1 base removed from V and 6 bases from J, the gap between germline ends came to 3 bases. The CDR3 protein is CASSQVSGELFF. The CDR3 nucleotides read TGTGCCAGCAGCCAAGTCTCCGGGGAGCTGTTTTTT.

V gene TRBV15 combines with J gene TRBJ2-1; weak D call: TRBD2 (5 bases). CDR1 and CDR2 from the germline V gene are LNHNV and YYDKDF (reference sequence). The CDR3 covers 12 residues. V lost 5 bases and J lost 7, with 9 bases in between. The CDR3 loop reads CATSARGNEQFF. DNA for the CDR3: TGTGCCACCAGCGCCCGGGGAAATGAGCAGTTCTTC.

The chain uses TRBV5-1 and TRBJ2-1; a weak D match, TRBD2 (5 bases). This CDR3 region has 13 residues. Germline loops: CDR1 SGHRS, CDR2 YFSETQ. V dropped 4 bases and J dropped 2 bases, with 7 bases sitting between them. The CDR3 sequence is CASSTGTYNEQFF. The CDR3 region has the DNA TGCGCCAGCAGCACCGGGACCTACAATGAGCAGTTCTTC. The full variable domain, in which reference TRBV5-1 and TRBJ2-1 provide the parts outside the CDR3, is KAGVTQTPRYLIKTRGQQVTLSCSPISGHRSVSWYQQTPGQGLQFLFEYFSETQRNKGNFPGRFSGRQFSNSRSEMNVSTLELGDSALYLCASSTGTYNEQFFGPGTRLTVL.

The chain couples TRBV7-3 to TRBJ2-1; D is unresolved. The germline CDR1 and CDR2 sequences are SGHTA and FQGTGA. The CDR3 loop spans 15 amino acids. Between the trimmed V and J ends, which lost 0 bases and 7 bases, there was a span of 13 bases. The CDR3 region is CASSLTMGLRNEQFF. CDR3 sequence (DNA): TGTGCCAGCAGCTTAACAATGGGCCTAAGGAATGAGCAGTTCTTC.

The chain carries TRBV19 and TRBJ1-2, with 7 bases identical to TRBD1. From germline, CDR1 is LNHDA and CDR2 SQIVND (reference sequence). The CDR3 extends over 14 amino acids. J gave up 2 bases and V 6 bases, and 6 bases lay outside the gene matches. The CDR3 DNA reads TGTGCCAGTAGGCGGACGACAGGGAACTATGGCTACACCTTC. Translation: CASRRTTGNYGYTF.

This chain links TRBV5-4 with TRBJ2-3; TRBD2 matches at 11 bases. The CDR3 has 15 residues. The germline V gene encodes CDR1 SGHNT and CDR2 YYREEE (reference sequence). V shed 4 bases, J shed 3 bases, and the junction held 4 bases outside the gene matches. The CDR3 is CASSRLAGRTDTQYF. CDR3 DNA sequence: TGTGCCAGCAGCAGACTAGCGGGAAGGACAGATACGCAGTATTTT.

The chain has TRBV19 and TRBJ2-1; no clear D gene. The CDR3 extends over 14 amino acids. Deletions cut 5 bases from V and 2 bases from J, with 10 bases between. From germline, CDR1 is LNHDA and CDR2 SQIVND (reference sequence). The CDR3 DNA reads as TGTGCCAGTAGTCGGTCGGGTGCCTACAATGAGCAGTTCTTC. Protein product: CASSRSGAYNEQFF.

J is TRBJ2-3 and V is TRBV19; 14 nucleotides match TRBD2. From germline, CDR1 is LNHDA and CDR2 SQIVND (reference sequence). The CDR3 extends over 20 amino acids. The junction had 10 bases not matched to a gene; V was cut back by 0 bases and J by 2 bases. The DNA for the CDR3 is TGTGCCAGTAGTATAGACGGACTAGCGGGAGGCCTAGGTTACACAGATACGCAGTATTTT. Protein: CASSIDGLAGGLGYTDTQYF.

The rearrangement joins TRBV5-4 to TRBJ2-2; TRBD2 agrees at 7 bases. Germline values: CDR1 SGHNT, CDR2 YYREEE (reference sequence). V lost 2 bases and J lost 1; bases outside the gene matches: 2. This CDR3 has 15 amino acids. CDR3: CASSLAGKNTGELFF. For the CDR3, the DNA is TGTGCCAGCAGCTTAGCGGGGAAGAACACCGGGGAGCTGTTTTTT. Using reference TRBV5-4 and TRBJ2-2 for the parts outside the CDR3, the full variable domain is ETGVTQSPTHLIKTRGQQVTLRCSSQSGHNTVSWYQQALGQGPQFIFQYYREEENGRGNFPPRFSGLQFPNYSSELNVNALELDDSALYLCASSLAGKNTGELFFGEGSRLTVL.

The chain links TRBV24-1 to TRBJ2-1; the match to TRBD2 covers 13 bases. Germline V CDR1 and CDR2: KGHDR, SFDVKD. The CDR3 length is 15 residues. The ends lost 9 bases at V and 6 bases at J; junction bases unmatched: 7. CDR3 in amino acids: CATQGLAGVGNEQFF. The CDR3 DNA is TGTGCCACCCAAGGACTAGCGGGAGTAGGCAATGAGCAGTTCTTC.

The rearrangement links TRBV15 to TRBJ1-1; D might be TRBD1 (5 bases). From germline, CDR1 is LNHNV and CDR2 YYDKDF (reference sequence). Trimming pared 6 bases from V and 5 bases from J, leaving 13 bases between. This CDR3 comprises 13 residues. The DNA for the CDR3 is TGTGCCACCAGTCTACCTCCAGGGACTGAAGCTTTCTTT. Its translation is CATSLPPGTEAFF.

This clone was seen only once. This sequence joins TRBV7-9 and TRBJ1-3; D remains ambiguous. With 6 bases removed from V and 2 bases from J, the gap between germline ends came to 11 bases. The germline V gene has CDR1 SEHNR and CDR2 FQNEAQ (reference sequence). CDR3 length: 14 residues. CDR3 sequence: CASRISNTGNTIYF. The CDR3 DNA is TGTGCCAGCAGAATTTCGAACACTGGAAACACCATATATTTT.

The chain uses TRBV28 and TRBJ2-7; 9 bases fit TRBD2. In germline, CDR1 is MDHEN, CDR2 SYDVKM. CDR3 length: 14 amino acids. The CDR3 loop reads CATKIGGRVYEQYF. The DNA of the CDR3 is TGTGCAACCAAGATCGGCGGGAGGGTTTACGAGCAGTACTTC.

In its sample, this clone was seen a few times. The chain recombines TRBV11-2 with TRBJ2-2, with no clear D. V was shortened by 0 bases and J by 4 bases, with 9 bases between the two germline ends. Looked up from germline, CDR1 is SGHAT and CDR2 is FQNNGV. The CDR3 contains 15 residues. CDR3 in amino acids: CASSLDLETTGELFF. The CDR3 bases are TGTGCCAGCAGCTTAGACCTGGAGACCACCGGGGAGCTGTTTTTT.

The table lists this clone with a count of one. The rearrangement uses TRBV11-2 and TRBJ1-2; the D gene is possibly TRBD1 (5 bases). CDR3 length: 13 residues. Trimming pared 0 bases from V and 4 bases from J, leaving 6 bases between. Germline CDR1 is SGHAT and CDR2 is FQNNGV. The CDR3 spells CASSLEQAYGYTF. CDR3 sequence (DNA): TGTGCCAGCAGCTTAGAACAGGCCTATGGCTACACCTTC.

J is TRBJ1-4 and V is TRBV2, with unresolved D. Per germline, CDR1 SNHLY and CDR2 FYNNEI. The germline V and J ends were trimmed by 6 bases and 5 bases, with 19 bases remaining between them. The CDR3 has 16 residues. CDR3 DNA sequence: TGTGCCAGCAGGGCCGGGAAGAGGGAGACCAATGAAAAACTGTTTTTT. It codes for CASRAGKRETNEKLFF.

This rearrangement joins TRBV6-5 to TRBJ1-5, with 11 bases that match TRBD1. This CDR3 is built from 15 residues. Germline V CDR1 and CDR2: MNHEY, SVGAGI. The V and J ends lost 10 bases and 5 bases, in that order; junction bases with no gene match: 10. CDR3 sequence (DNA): TGTGCCACCACATTCCGGGACAGGGGGGATCAGCCCCAGCATTTT. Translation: CATTFRDRGDQPQHF.

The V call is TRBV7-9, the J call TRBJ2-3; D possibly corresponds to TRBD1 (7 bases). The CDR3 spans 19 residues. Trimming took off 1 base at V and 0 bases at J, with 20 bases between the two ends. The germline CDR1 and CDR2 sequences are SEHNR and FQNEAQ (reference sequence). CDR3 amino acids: CASSLGWQGGRPSTDTQYF. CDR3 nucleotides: TGTGCCAGCAGCTTAGGGTGGCAGGGGGGTCGGCCAAGCACAGATACGCAGTATTTT.

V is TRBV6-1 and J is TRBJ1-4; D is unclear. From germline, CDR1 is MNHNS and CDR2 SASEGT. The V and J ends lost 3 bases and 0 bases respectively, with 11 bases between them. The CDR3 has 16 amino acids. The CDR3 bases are TGTGCCAGCAGTGATTTTCTCAGATCAACTAATGAAAAACTGTTTTTT. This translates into CASSDFLRSTNEKLFF.